The 3 T cell receptor beta chains reported below all come from one sample, sequenced in a study of blood T cell repertoires in COVID-19. The protocol was immunoSEQ multiplex PCR, while the TCRdb copy is restricted to in-frame clones and leaves out a portion. The sample has fewer than 15,000 clones; 85% to 90% are singletons. Sequences were obtained from peripheral blood. The receptor source for this set is a woman in her 70s in a cohort sampled during active or convalescent COVID-19.

The rearrangement joins TRBV28 to TRBJ1-5; D perhaps matches TRBD1 (5 bases). Germline lookup yields CDR1 MDHEN and CDR2 SYDVKM. CDR3 size: 21 residues. The germline V and J ends were trimmed by 2 bases and 6 bases, with 32 bases remaining between them. CDR3: CASSLARQGLFGGSVSQPQHF. Written as DNA, the CDR3 is TGTGCCAGCAGTTTAGCGAGGCAGGGCCTCTTCGGAGGGTCGGTGAGTCAGCCCCAGCATTTT.

The J gene is TRBJ2-6, the V gene TRBV5-1, with 12 bases that match TRBD2. Unmatched junction bases numbered 8, after V lost 0 bases and J lost 4 bases. The CDR3 has 19 residues. Per germline, CDR1 SGHRS and CDR2 YFSETQ. The CDR3 here is CASSLVLLAGGTGANVLTF. The CDR3 region has the DNA TGCGCCAGCAGCTTGGTTTTACTAGCGGGGGGTACAGGGGCCAACGTCCTGACTTTC. The complete variable domain, with remaining parts taken from reference TRBV5-1 and TRBJ2-6, reads KAGVTQTPRYLIKTRGQQVTLSCSPISGHRSVSWYQQTPGQGLQFLFEYFSETQRNKGNFPGRFSGRQFSNSRSEMNVSTLELGDSALYLCASSLVLLAGGTGANVLTFGAGSRLTVL.

The V call is TRBV30, the J call TRBJ2-5, with TRBD2 matching 8 bases. Looked up from germline, CDR1 is GTSNPN and CDR2 is SVGIG (reference sequence). After removal of 4 bases from V and 7 bases from J, the junction contained 17 bases not matched to a gene. The CDR3 consists of 16 residues. CDR3 sequence: CAWNRGSGGLRGTQYF. The CDR3 DNA is TGTGCCTGGAACCGGGGGAGCGGGGGACTCCGAGGGACCCAGTACTTC.